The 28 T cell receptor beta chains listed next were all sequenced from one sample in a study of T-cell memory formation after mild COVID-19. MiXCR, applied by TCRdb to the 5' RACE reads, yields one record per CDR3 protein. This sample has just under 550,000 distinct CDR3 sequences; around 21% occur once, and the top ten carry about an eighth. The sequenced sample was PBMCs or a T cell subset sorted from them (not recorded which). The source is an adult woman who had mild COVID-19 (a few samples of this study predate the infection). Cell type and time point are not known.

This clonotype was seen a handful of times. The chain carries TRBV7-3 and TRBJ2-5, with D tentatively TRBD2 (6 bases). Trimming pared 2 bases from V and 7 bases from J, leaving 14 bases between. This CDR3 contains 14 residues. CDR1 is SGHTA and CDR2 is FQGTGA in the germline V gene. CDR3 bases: TGTGCCAGCAGCTTAGCACTAGCTGGGGGGACCCAGTACTTC. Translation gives CASSLALAGGTQYF.

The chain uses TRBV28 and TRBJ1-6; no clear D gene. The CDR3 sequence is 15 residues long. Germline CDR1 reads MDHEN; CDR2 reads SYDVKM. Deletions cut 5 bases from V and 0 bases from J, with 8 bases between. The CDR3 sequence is CASSRRSSYNSPLHF. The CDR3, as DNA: TGTGCCAGCAGTAGGCGAAGCTCCTATAATTCACCCCTCCACTTT. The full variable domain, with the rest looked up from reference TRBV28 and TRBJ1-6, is DVKVTQSSRYLVKRTGEKVFLECVQDMDHENMFWYRQDPGLGLRLIYFSYDVKMKEKGDIPEGYSVSREKKERFSLILESASTNQTSMYLCASSRRSSYNSPLHFGNGTRLTVT.

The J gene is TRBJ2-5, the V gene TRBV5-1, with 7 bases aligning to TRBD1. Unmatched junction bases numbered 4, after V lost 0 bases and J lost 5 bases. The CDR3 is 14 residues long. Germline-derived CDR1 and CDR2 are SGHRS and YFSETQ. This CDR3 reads CASSLVTGSETQYF. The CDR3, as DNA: TGCGCCAGCAGCTTGGTGACAGGGAGCGAGACCCAGTACTTC.

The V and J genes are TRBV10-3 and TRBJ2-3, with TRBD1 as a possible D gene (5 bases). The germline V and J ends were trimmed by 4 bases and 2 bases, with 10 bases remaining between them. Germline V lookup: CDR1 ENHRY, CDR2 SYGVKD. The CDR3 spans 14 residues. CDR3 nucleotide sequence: TGTGCCATCAGTGCAAGGGGTTCCACAGATACGCAGTATTTT. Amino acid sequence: CAISARGSTDTQYF.

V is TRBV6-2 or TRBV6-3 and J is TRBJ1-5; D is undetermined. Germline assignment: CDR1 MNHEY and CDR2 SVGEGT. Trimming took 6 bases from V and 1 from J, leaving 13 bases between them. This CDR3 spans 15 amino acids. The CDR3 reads CASSSGKGSNQPQHF. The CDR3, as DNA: TGTGCCAGCAGCTCAGGCAAGGGAAGCAATCAGCCCCAGCATTTT.

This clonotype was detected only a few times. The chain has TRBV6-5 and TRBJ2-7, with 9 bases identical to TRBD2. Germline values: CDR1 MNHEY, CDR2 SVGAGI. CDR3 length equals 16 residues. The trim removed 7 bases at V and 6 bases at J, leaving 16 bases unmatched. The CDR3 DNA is TGTGCCAGCACCCTCTACGCGGGAGGGGGCCCTTCCGAGCAGTACTTC. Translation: CASTLYAGGGPSEQYF.

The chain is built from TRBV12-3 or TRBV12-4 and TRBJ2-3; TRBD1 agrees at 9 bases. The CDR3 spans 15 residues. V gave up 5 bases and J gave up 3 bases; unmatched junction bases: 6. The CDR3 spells CASSRDGTGTDTQYF. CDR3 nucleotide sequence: TGTGCCAGCAGTAGAGACGGGACAGGGACAGATACGCAGTATTTT.

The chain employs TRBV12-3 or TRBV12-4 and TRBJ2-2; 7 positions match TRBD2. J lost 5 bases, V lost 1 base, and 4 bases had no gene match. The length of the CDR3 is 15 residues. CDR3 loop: CASSLERRETGELFF. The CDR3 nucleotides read TGTGCCAGCAGTTTAGAACGGCGGGAGACCGGGGAGCTGTTTTTT.

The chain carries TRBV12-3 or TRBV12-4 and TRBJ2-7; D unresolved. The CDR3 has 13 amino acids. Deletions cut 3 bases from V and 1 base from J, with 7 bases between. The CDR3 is CASSFEASYEQYF. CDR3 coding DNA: TGTGCCAGCAGTTTTGAGGCTTCCTACGAGCAGTACTTC.

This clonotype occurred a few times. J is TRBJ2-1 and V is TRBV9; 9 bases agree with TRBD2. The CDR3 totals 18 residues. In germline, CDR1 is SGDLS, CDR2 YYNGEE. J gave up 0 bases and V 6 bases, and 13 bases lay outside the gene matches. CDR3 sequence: CASTGRGSGGSSYNEQFF. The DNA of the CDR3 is TGTGCCAGCACCGGACGTGGGAGCGGGGGGAGCTCCTACAATGAGCAGTTCTTC.

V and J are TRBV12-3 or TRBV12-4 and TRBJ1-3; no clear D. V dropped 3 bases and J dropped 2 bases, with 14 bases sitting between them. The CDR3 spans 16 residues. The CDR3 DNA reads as TGTGCCAGCAGTTTGTTAACGGGCCTTACTGGAAACACCATATATTTT. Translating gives CASSLLTGLTGNTIYF.

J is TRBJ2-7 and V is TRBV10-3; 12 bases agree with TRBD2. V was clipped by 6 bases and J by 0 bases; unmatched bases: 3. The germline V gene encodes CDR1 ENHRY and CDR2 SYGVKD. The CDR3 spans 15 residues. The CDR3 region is CAISRTSGVSYEQYF. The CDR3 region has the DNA TGTGCCATCAGCAGGACTAGCGGGGTCTCCTACGAGCAGTACTTC.

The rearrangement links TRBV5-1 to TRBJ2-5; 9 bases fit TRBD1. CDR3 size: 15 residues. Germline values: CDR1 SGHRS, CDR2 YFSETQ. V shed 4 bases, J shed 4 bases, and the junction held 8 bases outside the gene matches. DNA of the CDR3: TGCGCCAGCAGCCAGGGACAGGGTTCGAGAGAGACCCAGTACTTC. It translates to CASSQGQGSRETQYF. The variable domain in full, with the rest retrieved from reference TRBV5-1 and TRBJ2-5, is KAGVTQTPRYLIKTRGQQVTLSCSPISGHRSVSWYQQTPGQGLQFLFEYFSETQRNKGNFPGRFSGRQFSNSRSEMNVSTLELGDSALYLCASSQGQGSRETQYFGPGTRLLVL.

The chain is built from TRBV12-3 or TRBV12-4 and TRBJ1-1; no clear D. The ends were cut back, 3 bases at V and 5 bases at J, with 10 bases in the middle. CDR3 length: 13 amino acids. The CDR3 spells CASSFMRDTEAFF. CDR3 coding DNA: TGTGCCAGCAGTTTCATGAGGGATACTGAAGCTTTCTTT.

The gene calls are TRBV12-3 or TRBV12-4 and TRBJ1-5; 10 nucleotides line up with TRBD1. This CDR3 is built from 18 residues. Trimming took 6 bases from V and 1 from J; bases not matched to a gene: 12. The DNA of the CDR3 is TGTGCCAGCAGCAAGACCTGGGACAGGGGAGGGAGCAATCAGCCCCAGCATTTT. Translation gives CASSKTWDRGGSNQPQHF.

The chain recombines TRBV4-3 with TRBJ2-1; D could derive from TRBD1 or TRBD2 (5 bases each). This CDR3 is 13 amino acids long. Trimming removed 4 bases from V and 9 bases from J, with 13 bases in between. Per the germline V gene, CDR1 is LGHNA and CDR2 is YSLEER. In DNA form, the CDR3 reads TGCGCCAGCAGCCCGTGGGGGTTAGGTGAGCAGTTCTTC. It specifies CASSPWGLGEQFF.

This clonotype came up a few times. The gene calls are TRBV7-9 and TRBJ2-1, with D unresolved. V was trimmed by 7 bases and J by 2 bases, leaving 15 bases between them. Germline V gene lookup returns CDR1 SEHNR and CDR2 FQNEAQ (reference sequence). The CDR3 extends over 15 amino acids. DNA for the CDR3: TGTGCCAGCACAAATACCTTGAACCCCTACAATGAGCAGTTCTTC. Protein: CASTNTLNPYNEQFF.

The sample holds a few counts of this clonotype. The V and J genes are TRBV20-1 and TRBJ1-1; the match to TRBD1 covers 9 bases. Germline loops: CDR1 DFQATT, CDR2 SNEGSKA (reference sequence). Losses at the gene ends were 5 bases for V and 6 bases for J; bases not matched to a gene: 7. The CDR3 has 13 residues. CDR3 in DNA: TGCAGTGCTCGCCGGGACAGGGTAGCTGAAGCTTTCTTT. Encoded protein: CSARRDRVAEAFF.

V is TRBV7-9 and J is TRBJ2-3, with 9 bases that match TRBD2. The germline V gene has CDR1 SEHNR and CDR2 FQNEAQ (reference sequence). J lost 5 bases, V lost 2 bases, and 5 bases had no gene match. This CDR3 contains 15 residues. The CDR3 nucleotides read TGTGCCAGCAGCTTACCAGCGGGAGGAATAGATACGCAGTATTTT. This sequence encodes CASSLPAGGIDTQYF.

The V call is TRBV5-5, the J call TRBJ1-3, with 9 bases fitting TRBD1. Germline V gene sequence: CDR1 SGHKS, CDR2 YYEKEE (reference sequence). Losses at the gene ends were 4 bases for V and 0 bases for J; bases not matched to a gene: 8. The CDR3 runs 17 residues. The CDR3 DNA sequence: TGTGCCAGCAGCACAGGGACAGGGAGAAGCTCTGGAAACACCATATATTTT. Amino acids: CASSTGTGRSSGNTIYF.

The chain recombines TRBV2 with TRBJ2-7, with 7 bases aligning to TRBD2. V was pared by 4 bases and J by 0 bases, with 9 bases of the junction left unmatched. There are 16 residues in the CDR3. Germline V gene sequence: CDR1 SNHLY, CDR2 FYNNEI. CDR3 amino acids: CASSGGGLPSSYEQYF. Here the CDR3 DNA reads TGTGCCAGCAGTGGGGGGGGACTACCGAGCTCCTACGAGCAGTACTTC.

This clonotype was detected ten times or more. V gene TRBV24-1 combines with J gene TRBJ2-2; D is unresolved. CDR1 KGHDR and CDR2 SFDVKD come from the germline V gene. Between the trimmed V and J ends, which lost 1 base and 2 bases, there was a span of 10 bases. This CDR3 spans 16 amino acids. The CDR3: CATSDFRPPNTGELFF. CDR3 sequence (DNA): TGTGCCACCAGTGATTTTCGCCCTCCAAACACCGGGGAGCTGTTTTTT.

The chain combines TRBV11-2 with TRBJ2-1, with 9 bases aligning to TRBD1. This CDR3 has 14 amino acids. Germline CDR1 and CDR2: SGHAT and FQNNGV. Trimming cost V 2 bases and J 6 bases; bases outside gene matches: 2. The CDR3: CASSLSTGGNEQFF. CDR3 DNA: TGTGCCAGCAGCTTATCGACAGGGGGCAATGAGCAGTTCTTC.

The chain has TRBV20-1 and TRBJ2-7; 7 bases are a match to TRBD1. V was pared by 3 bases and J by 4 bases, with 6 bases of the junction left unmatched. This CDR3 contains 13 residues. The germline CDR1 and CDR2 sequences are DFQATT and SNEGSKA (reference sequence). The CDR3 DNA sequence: TGCAGTGCTAGTACGGGCAGGGGGTACGAGCAGTACTTC. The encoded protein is CSASTGRGYEQYF.

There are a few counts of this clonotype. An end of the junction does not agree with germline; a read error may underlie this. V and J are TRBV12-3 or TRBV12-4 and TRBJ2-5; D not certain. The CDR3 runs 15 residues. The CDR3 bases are TGTGCCAGCAGGCCCCAGGCCAGATCACAAGGGACCCAGTACTTC. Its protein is CASRPQARSQGTQYF.

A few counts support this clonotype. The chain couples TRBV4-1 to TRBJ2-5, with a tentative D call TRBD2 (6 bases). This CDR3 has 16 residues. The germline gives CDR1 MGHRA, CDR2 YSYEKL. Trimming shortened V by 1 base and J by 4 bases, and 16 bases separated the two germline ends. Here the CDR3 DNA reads TGCGCCAGCAGCCAAGTCTCTGGCGGGGTTGGAGAGACCCAGTACTTC. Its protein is CASSQVSGGVGETQYF.

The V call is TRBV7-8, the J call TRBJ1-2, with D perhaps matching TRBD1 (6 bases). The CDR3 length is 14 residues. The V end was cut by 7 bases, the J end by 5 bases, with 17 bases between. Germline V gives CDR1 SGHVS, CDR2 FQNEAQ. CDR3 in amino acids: CASTPEGGAYGYTF. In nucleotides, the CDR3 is TGTGCCAGCACCCCAGAGGGGGGGGCTTATGGCTACACCTTC.

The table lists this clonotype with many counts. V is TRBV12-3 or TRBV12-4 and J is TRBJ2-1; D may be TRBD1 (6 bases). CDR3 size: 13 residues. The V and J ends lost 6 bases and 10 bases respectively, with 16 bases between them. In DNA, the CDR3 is TGTGCCAGCAGCCTGGCCCGGGACACCGAGCAGTTCTTC. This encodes CASSLARDTEQFF.